In this sample, the clone carrying this TCR beta chain turned up a few times. Amplification of TCR beta CDR3 regions used RNA as the template. A first-round RT-PCR of the TCR CDR3 used the HTBI primer set. From the multiplex PCR reads, TCRdb called clonotypes with MiXCR, one entry per CDR3 protein. This sample has hundreds of thousands of distinct CDR3 sequences, with 13% found just once. Between the trimmed V and J ends, which lost 4 bases and 4 bases, there was a span of 8 bases. CDR3 size: 14 residues. The germline gives CDR1 LNHDA, CDR2 SQIVND (reference sequence). The data originate from a study of T cells in Graves' hyperthyroidism and ophthalmopathy. Absent ophthalmopathy progression within 18 months defined stable Graves' hyperthyroidism.

The source is a young woman with Graves' hyperthyroidism. The sample comprised blood. V usage is TRBV19 and J usage is TRBJ2-6; possible D gene TRBD1, 6 bases. The CDR3 loop is CASSRGPGANVLTF. The CDR3, as DNA: TGTGCCAGTAGTAGGGGGCCAGGGGCCAACGTCCTGACTTTC.